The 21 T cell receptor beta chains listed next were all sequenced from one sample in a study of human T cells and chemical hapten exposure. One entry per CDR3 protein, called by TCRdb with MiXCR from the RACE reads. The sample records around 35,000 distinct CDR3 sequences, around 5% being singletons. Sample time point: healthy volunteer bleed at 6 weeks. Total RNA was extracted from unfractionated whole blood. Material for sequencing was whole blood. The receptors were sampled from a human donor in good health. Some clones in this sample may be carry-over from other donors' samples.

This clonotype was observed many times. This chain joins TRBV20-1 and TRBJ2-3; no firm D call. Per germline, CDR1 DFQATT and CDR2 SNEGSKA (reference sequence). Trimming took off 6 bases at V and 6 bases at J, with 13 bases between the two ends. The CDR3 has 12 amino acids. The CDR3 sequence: CSASSLGDTQYF. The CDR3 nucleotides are TGCAGTGCCAGTTCTCTCGGGGATACGCAGTATTTT.

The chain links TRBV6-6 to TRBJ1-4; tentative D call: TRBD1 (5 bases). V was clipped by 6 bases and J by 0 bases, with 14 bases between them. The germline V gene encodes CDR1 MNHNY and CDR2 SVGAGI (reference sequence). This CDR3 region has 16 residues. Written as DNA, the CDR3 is TGTGCCAGCAGGCCCCCGGGGGGGGCAACTAATGAAAAACTGTTTTTT. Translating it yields CASRPPGGATNEKLFF.

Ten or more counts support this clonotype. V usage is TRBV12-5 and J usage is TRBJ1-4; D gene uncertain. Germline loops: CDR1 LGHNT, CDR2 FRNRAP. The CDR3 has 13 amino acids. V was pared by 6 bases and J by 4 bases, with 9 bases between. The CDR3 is CASGSASNEKLFF. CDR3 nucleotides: TGTGCTAGTGGCTCGGCAAGTAATGAAAAACTGTTTTTT.

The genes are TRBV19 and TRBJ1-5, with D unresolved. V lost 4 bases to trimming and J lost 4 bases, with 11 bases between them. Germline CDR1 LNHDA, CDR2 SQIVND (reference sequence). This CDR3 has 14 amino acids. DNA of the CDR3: TGTGCCAGTAGTAGCCCTACACGGAATCAGCCCCAGCATTTT. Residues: CASSSPTRNQPQHF. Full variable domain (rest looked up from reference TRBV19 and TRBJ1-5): DGGITQSPKYLFRKEGQNVTLSCEQNLNHDAMYWYRQDPGQGLRLIYYSQIVNDFQKGDIAEGYSVSREKKESFPLTVTSAQKNPTAFYLCASSSPTRNQPQHFGDGTRLSIL.

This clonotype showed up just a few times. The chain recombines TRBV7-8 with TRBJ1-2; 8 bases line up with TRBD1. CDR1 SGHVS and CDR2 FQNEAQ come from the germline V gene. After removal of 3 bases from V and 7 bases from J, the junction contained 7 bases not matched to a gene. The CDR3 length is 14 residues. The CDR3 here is CASSLEQGEVGYTF. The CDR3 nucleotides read TGTGCCAGCAGCTTGGAACAGGGGGAAGTTGGCTACACCTTC.

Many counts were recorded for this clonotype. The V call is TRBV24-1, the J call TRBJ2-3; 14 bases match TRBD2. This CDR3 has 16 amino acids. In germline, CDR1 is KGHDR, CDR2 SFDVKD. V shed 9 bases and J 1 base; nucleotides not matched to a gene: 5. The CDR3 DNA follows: TGTGCCACCTCCGGGACTAGCGGGGGAGGCACAGATACGCAGTATTTT. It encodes CATSGTSGGGTDTQYF.

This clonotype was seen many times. The DNA for the CDR3 is TGTGCCAGCAGCCGCTGGACAGGAAGCGAGCAGTACTTC. Residues: CASSRWTGSEQYF. The chain recombines TRBV3-1 with TRBJ2-7; 7 nucleotides agree with TRBD1. V trimming: 4 bases; J trimming: 6 bases; junction bases outside the gene matches: 6. The germline CDR1 and CDR2 sequences are LGHDT and YNNKEL (reference sequence). The CDR3 has 13 amino acids.

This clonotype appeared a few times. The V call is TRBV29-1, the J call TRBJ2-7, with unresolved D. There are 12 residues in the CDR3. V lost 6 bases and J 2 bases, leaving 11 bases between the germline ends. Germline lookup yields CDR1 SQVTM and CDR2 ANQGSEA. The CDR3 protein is CSVKGVTYEQYF. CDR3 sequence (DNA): TGCAGCGTAAAGGGTGTGACCTACGAGCAGTACTTC.

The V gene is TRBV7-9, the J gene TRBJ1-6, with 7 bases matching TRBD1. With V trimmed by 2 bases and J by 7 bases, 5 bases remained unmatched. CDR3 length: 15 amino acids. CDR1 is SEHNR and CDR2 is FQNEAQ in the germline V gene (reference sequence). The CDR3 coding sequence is TGTGCCAGCAGCTTATCCCAGGGGGTGAATTCACCCCTCCACTTT. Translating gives CASSLSQGVNSPLHF.

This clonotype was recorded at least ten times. CDR3 sequence: CSVGGTSGGASTDTQYF. As DNA, the CDR3 is TGCAGCGTTGGAGGGACTAGCGGGGGGGCTAGCACAGATACGCAGTATTTT. The J gene is TRBJ2-3, the V gene TRBV29-1; the match to TRBD2 covers 16 bases. The CDR3 sequence is 17 residues long. Germline CDR1 SQVTM, CDR2 ANQGSEA. V trimming: 4 bases; J trimming: 0 bases; junction bases outside the gene matches: 4.

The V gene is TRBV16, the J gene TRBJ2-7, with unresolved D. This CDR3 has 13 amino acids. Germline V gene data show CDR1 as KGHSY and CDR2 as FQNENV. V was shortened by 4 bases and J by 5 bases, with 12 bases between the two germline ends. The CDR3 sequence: CASSPSGFNEQYF. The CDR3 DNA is TGTGCCAGCAGCCCCAGTGGATTCAACGAGCAGTACTTC. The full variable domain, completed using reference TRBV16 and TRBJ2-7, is GEEVAQTPKHLVRGEGQKAKLYCAPIKGHSYVFWYQQVLKNEFKFLISFQNENVFDETGMPKERFSAKCLPNSPCSLEIQATKLEDSAVYFCASSPSGFNEQYFGPGTRLTVT.

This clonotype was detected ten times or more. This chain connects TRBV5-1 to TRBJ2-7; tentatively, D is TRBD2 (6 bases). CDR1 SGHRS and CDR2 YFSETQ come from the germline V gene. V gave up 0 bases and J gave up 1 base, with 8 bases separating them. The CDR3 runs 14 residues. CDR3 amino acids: CASSLDGRSYEQYF. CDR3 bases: TGCGCCAGCAGCTTGGACGGGAGATCCTACGAGCAGTACTTC.

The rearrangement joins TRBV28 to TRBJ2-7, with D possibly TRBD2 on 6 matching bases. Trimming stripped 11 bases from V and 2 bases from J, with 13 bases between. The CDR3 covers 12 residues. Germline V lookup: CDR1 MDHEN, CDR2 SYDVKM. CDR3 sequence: CASRDSAYEQYF. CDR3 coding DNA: TGTGCCTCCAGGGACTCCGCCTACGAGCAGTACTTC.

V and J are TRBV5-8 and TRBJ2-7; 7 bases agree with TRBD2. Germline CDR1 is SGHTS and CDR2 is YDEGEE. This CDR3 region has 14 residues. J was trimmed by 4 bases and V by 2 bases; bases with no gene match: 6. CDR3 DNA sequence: TGTGCCAGCAGCTTCCCGGGAGGACCATACGAGCAGTACTTC. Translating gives CASSFPGGPYEQYF.

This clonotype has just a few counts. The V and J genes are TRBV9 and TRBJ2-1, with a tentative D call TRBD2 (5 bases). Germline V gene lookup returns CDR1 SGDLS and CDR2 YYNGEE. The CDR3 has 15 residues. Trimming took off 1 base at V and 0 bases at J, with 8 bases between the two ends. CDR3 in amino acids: CASSVTGSSYNEQFF. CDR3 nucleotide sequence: TGTGCCAGCAGCGTAACGGGGTCCTCCTACAATGAGCAGTTCTTC.

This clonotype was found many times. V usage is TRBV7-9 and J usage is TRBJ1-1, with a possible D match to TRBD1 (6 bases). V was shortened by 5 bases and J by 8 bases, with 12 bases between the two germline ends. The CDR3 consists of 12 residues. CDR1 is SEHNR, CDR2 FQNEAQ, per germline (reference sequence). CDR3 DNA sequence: TGTGCCAGCAGCGTGCACGGGACAGAAGCTTTCTTT. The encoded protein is CASSVHGTEAFF.

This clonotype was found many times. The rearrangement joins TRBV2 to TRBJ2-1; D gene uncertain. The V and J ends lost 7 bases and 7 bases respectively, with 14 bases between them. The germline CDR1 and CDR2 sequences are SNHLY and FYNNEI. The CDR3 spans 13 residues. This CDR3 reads CASTPQTRNEQFF. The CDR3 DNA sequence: TGTGCCAGCACCCCCCAGACGAGGAATGAGCAGTTCTTC.

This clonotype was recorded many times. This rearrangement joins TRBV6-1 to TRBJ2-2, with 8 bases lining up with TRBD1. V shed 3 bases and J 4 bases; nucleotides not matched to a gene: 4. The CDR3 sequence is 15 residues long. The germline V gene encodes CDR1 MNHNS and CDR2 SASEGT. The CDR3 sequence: CASSDGQGATGELFF. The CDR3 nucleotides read TGTGCCAGCAGTGACGGACAGGGAGCCACCGGGGAGCTGTTTTTT.

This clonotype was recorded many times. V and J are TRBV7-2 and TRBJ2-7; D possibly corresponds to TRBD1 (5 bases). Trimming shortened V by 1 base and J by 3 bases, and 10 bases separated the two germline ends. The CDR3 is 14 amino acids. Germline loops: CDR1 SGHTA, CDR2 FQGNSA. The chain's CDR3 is CASSLGQLVYEQYF. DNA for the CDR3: TGTGCCAGCAGCTTAGGACAGTTAGTCTACGAGCAGTACTTC.

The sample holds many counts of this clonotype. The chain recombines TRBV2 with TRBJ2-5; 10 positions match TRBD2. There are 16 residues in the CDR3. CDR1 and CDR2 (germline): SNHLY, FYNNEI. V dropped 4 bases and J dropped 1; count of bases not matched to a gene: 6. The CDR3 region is CASSGNSGGPQETQYF. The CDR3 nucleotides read TGTGCCAGCAGTGGTAATAGCGGGGGGCCCCAAGAGACCCAGTACTTC.

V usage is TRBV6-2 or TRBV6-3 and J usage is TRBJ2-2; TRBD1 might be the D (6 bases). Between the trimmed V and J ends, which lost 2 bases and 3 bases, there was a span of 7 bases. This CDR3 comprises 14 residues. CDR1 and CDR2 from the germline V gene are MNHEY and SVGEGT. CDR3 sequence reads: CASSYRGYTGELFF. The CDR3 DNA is TGTGCCAGCAGTTACAGGGGGTACACCGGGGAGCTGTTTTTT.